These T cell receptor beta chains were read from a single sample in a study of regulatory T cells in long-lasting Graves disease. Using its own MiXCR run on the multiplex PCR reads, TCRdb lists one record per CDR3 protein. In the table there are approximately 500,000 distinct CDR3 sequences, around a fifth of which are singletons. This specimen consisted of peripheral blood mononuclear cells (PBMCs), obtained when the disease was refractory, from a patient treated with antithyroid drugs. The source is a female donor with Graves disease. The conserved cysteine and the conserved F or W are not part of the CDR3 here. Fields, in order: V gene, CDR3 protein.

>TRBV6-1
ASSEVGYSGNTIY
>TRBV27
ASSLSGQVGGGSTIY
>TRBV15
ATSRDRGNEQF
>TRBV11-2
ASSLGLLYREQYEQY
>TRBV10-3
AIRAGESNQPQH
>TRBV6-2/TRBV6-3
ASSSSGQGFSYEQY
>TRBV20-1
SARQRGHYEQY
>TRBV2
ASSVGQGVQTQY
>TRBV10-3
AISAGLAGLEDTQY
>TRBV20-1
SARDIRDNTGELF
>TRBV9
ASSVGPGQPYEQY
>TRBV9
ASSADRLGGEAF
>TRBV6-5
ASSYPGTAGGQTYEQY
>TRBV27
ASSRSGVSYEQY
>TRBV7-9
AITSLGADYGYT
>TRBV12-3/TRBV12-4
ASSLPGAAEAF
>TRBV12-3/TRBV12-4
ASSLGLALNTGELF
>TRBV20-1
SARAGANVLT
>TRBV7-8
ASSLHRETQY
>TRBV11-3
ASSLEEAGGSFAEAF
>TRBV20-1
SAPGTATRDTEAF
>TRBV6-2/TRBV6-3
ASSWAQANTEAF
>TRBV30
AWSVLAGYEQY
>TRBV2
ASMGLVGLETQY
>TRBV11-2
ASSGEQGTNTEAF
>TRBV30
AFRGGPGNEQF
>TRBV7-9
ASSLSNGNEQF
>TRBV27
ASSPVPSYNEQF
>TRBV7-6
ASSLGPGGAGYT
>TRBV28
ASSPSGRVSEQY